This T cell receptor beta chain was captured in a study of T cell responses to AZD1222 COVID-19 vaccine. For the study at large: Second-dose intervals near 4 or 12 weeks were combined.

The method was immunoSEQ multiplex PCR; TCRdb's version includes in-frame clones alone and lacks a portion of them. This table has 150,000 to 200,000 clones, about 93% appearing once. V lost 4 bases to trimming and J lost 0 bases, with 16 bases between them. CDR1 and CDR2 (germline): PRHDT, FYEKMQ (reference sequence). The CDR3 is made up of 17 amino acids. This clone occurred once. Antigen: not known. Overall study results and limits: The donors showed a predominance of white British ancestry and of females, with possible underestimation of clonal diversity. There were repertoire samples only from the period after the peak T cell response.

This sequence was found in an adult in good health. V usage is TRBV13 and J usage is TRBJ2-1; a weak D match, TRBD2 (6 bases). The sample here was peripheral blood, taken on day 0 of AZD1222 vaccination. CDR3 DNA: TGTGCCAGCAGCTCCGGGGACTCCTTGAGCTCCTACAATGAGCAGTTCTTC. Translated, it gives CASSSGDSLSSYNEQFF.